Only one count was recorded for the clone carrying this TCR beta chain. Collection of blood occurred at baseline, at cycle 4 day 1, and at cycle 7 day 1. The source of the sample is a study of OX40 agonist ivuxolimab in advanced cancers. Study summary: Partial responses were seen in three patients, one with hepatocellular carcinoma and two with cutaneous melanoma.

TCRdb's table, derived via immunoSEQ multiplex PCR, lists solely in-frame clones and lacks some. The sample carries tens of thousands of clones, about 88% recorded once. Germline lookup yields CDR1 SGDLS and CDR2 YYNGEE. V shed 0 bases and J 4 bases; nucleotides not matched to a gene: 6. This CDR3 comprises 16 residues. This specimen was CD4+ or CD8+ T cells sorted from blood, taken in a trial of the OX40 agonist ivuxolimab. The chain has TRBV9 and TRBJ1-5, with 8 bases identical to TRBD1. The receptor was derived from an adult with an advanced solid tumor such as melanoma, head and neck, liver or kidney cancer. CDR3 protein: CASSVEAGGKNQPQHF. CDR3 sequence (DNA): TGTGCCAGCAGCGTAGAAGCAGGGGGCAAGAATCAGCCCCAGCATTTT. Drawing the rest from reference TRBV9 and TRBJ1-5, the complete variable domain is DSGVTQTPKHLITATGQRVTLRCSPRSGDLSVYWYQQSLDQGLQFLIQYYNGEERAKGNILERFSAQQFPDLHSELNLSSLELGDSALYFCASSVEAGGKNQPQHFGDGTRLSIL.